Listed below are T cell receptor beta chains from one sample, sequenced in a study of early T cells in non-severe SARS-CoV-2 infection. TCRdb re-derived calls from the 5' RACE reads in MiXCR, one entry per CDR3 protein. The repertoire has 30,000 to 35,000 distinct CDR3 sequences, about 4.6% of them found once; the top ten carry 9% to 14%. Specimen: whole blood. The receptor source for this set is an adult who was a healthcare worker with PCR-confirmed SARS-CoV-2 infection or an uninfected control (not recorded which). Both conserved end residues are part of each CDR3. A D gene is named only where the DNA matches it firmly. Clone size is shown for a subset of rows, as once, few, many or a class of expanded clone.

cdr3_aa | cdr3_nt | j_call | v_call | clone_size | d_call
CASSFWGGNQPQHF | TGTGCCAGCAGCTTTTGGGGGGGCAATCAGCCCCAGCATTTT | TRBJ1-5 | TRBV5-4 | - | -
CASSLGLGRTEAFF | TGTGCCAGCAGCTTAGGCTTGGGTCGGACTGAAGCTTTCTTT | TRBJ1-1 | TRBV13 | few | -
CASSVSGTSASEQYF | TGTGCCAGCAGCGTGTCCGGGACTAGCGCCTCCGAGCAGTACTTC | TRBJ2-7 | TRBV7-9 | many | TRBD2
CASSGQGTSSGNTIYF | TGTGCCAGCAGTGGACAGGGGACTAGCTCTGGAAACACCATATATTTT | TRBJ1-3 | TRBV28 | - | TRBD1
CSVESRGVYNEQFF | TGCAGCGTTGAAAGCAGGGGGGTATATAATGAGCAGTTCTTC | TRBJ2-1 | TRBV29-1 | - | -
CASSSRDRVMTQYF | TGTGCCAGCAGCTCCCGGGACAGGGTAATGACCCAGTACTTC | TRBJ2-5 | TRBV7-2 | few | TRBD1
CASSTAGLSNQPQHF | TGTGCCAGTAGTACTGCCGGACTAAGCAATCAGCCCCAGCATTTT | TRBJ1-5 | TRBV19 | many | -
CASTQGSVEKLFF | TGTGCCAGCACCCAGGGGAGCGTTGAAAAACTGTTTTTT | TRBJ1-4 | TRBV11-2 | many | -
CASTLGVTDTQYF | TGTGCCAGCACCCTAGGTGTCACAGATACGCAGTATTTT | TRBJ2-3 | TRBV28 | many | -
CASTSIFGGTDTQYF | TGTGCCAGCACCTCCATTTTCGGTGGCACAGATACGCAGTATTTT | TRBJ2-3 | TRBV12-3/TRBV12-4 | - | -
CSARGLAGGPIPHTQYF | TGCAGTGCTAGAGGACTAGCGGGGGGGCCAATTCCCCATACGCAGTATTTT | TRBJ2-3 | TRBV20-1 | many | TRBD2
CSARMGLRQPQHF | TGCAGTGCTAGAATGGGGCTGAGACAGCCCCAGCATTTT | TRBJ1-5 | TRBV20-1 | many | -
CASSDPPRKGDVTYNEQFF | TGCGCCAGCAGTGACCCCCCTAGAAAGGGCGATGTGACCTACAATGAGCAGTTCTTC | TRBJ2-1 | TRBV10-1 | many | -
CAISESSGTGPGNTIYF | TGTGCCATCAGTGAGTCTTCCGGGACAGGGCCTGGAAACACCATATATTTT | TRBJ1-3 | TRBV10-3 | many | TRBD1
CALDGEYSNQPQHF | TGTGCTTTGGACGGAGAGTATAGCAATCAGCCCCAGCATTTT | TRBJ1-5 | TRBV6-4 | few | -
CASRPFRANVLTF | TGTGCCAGCCGTCCGTTCAGGGCCAACGTCCTGACTTTC | TRBJ2-6 | TRBV27 | few | -
CASSGDGSRNTIYF | TGTGCCAGCAGTGGGGACGGCTCGCGAAACACCATATATTTT | TRBJ1-3 | TRBV6-1 | many | -
CSVTTQGTSQTGELFF | TGCAGCGTTACAACCCAAGGCACTAGTCAGACCGGGGAGCTGTTTTTT | TRBJ2-2 | TRBV29-1 | many | -